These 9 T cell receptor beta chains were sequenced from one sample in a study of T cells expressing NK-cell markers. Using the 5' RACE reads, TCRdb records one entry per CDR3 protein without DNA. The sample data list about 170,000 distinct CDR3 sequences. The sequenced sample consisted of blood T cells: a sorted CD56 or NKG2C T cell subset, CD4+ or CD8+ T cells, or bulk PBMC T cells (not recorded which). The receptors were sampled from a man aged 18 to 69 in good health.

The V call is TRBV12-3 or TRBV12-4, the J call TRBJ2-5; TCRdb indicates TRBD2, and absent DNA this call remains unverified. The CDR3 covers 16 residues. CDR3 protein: CASSHIGLAGQETQYF.

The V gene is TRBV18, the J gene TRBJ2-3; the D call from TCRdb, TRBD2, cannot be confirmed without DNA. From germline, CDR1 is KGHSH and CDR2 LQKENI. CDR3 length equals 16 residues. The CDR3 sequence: CASSPSSGGAADTQYF.

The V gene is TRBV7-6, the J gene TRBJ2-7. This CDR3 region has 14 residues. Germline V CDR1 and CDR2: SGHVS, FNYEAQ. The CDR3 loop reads CASSLKGWPYEQYF.

CDR3 region: CASSRTGVYQETQYF. V is TRBV11-2 and J is TRBJ2-5; TCRdb reports TRBD1, a call that lacks DNA to check it against. Germline-derived CDR1 and CDR2 are SGHAT and FQNNGV. The CDR3 has 15 residues.

The CDR3 protein is CSARAQGSSYTF. The chain joins TRBV20-1 to TRBJ1-2; TCRdb's D gene call, TRBD1, goes unchecked for lack of DNA. CDR1 DFQATT and CDR2 SNEGSKA come from the germline V gene (reference sequence). The CDR3 totals 12 residues.

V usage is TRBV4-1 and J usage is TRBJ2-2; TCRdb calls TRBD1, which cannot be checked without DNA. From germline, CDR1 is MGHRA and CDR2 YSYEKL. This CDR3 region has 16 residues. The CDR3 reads CASSQEGRQNTGELFF.

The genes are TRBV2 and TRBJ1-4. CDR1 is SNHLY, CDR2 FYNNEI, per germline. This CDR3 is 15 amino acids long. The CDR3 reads CASIWGWAPNEKLFF. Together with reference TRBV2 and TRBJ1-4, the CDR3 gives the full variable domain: EPEVTQTPSHQVTQMGQEVILRCVPISNHLYFYWYRQILGQKVEFLVSFYNNEISEKSEIFDDQFSVERPDGSNFTLKIRSTKLEDSAMYFCASIWGWAPNEKLFFGSGTQLSVL.

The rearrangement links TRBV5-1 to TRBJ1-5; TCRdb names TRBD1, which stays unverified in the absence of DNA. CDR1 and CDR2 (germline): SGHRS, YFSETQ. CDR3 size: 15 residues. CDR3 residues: CASSLTTGGNQPQHF.

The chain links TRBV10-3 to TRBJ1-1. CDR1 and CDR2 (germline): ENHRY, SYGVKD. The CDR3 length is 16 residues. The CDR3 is CAISETGGGDDTEAFF.